This T cell receptor (beta chain) was observed in a study of beta chain features in type 1 diabetes. About 120 mL of blood, on average, came from one heparinised draw per donor. Expressed TCRB transcripts were sequenced, since all the RNA that had been isolated was reverse transcribed. The repertoire was sequenced with immunoSEQ multiplex PCR; TCRdb's copy has only in-frame clones and lacks some. The repertoire includes tens of thousands of clones, approximately 56% of them detected once, and over 2% sits in the top ten. This clone has only a few counts. The clonotype was recovered from a woman aged 18-29 years in good health. Specimen: Tregs from blood.

The CDR3 nucleotides are TGCGCCAGTACGCCGGGACAGGAGAGCACTGAAGCTTTCTTT. This translates into CASTPGQESTEAFF. The chain carries TRBV10-2 and TRBJ1-1; 8 bases match TRBD1. The CDR3 runs to 14 residues. Per germline, CDR1 WSHSY and CDR2 SAAADI. Germline trimming cut 9 bases from V and 4 bases from J; bases unmatched to any gene: 10.